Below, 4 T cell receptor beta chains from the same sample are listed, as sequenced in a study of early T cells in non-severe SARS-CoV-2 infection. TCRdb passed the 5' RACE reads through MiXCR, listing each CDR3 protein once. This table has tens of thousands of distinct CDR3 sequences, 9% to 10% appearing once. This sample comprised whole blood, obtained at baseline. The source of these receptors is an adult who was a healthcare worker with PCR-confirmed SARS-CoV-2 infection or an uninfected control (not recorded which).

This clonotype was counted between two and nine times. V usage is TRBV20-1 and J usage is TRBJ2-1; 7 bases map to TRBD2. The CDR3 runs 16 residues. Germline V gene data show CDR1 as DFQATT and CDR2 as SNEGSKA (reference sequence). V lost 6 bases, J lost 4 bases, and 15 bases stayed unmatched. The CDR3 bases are TGCAGTGCCGGGGGTCTCGCGGGAGTCCAGTACAATGAGCAGTTCTTC. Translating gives CSAGGLAGVQYNEQFF.

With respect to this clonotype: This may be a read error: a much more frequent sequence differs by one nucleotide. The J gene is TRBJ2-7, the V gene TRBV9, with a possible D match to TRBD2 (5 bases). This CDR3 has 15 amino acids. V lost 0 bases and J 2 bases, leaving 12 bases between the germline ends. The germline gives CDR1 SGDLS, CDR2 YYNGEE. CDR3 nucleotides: TGTGCCAGCAGCGTAGCAGCGGCAGACACCTACGAGCAGTACTTC. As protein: CASSVAAADTYEQYF.

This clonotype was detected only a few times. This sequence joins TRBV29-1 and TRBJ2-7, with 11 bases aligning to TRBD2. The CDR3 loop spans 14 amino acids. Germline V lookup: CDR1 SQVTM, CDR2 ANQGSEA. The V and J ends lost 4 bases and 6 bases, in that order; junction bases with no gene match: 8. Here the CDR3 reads CSVVGLAGGGEQYF. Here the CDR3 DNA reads TGCAGCGTTGTAGGACTAGCGGGCGGAGGCGAGCAGTACTTC.

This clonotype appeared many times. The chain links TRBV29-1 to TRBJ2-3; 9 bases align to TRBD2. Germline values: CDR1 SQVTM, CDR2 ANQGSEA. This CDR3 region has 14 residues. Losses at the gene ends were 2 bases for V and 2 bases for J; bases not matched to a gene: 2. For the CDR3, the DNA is TGCAGCGTTGAAACTAGCGGGCACACAGATACGCAGTATTTT. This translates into CSVETSGHTDTQYF.